This T cell receptor (beta chain) appears in the sequencing data of a study of T cells in Graves' hyperthyroidism and ophthalmopathy. At least ten counts were recorded for this clonotype. Per germline, CDR1 MDHEN and CDR2 SYDVKM. Trimming cost V 7 bases and J 9 bases, with 19 bases left between them. There are 13 residues in the CDR3. There were TCR beta CDR3 regions amplified from RNA transcripts. A first-round RT-PCR of the TCR CDR3 used the HTBI primer set. TCRdb redid the calling of the multiplex PCR reads with MiXCR, one entry per CDR3 protein. This table holds approximately 590,000 distinct CDR3 sequences, more than 15% found once.

The sequence came from a woman in her thirties with Graves' hyperthyroidism. Sequenced sample: blood. The chain has TRBV28 and TRBJ2-7; D not resolved. The CDR3 nucleotides are TGTGCCAGCACCCCCGGTGGGTGGGATGGGCAGTACTTC. Its protein is CASTPGGWDGQYF. Using reference TRBV28 and TRBJ2-7 for the parts outside the CDR3, the full variable domain is DVKVTQSSRYLVKRTGEKVFLECVQDMDHENMFWYRQDPGLGLRLIYFSYDVKMKEKGDIPEGYSVSREKKERFSLILESASTNQTSMYLCASTPGGWDGQYFGPGTRLTVT.